What follows are 20 T cell receptor beta chains derived from one specimen sequenced in a study of identical twins. TCRdb redid the calling of the 5' RACE reads with MiXCR, one entry per CDR3 protein. The sample lists around 1.7 million distinct CDR3 sequences, about 30% occurring once. The specimen was cord blood. The receptors here all came from a newborn girl in good health.

In this sample, this clonotype turned up many times. The CDR3 protein is CASSRTSGSYNEQYF. Here the CDR3 DNA reads TGTGCCAGCAGCCGGACTAGCGGCTCCTACAATGAGCAGTACTTC. V gene TRBV3-1 combines with J gene TRBJ2-1, with TRBD2 matching over 10 bases. TRBJ2-7 explains the end of the DNA better; the J call may be wrong. The CDR3 totals 15 residues. Germline V CDR1 and CDR2: LGHDT, YNNKEL (reference sequence).

The rearrangement links TRBV2 to TRBJ2-7; 7 nucleotides align to TRBD1. J was trimmed by 5 bases and V by 11 bases; bases with no gene match: 12. This CDR3 has 13 amino acids. Germline CDR1 reads SNHLY; CDR2 reads FYNNEI. This chain's CDR3 is CAGVQGPSDEQYF. As DNA, the CDR3 is TGTGCCGGGGTACAGGGGCCCTCTGACGAGCAGTACTTC. Using reference TRBV2 and TRBJ2-7 for the parts outside the CDR3, the full variable domain is EPEVTQTPSHQVTQMGQEVILRCVPISNHLYFYWYRQILGQKVEFLVSFYNNEISEKSEIFDDQFSVERPDGSNFTLKIRSTKLEDSAMYFCAGVQGPSDEQYFGPGTRLTVT.

The CDR3 DNA reads TGTGCCAGCAGCCCCGAAGTAACCCTCCCCACAGATACGCAGTATTTT. It specifies CASSPEVTLPTDTQYF. V gene TRBV5-5 combines with J gene TRBJ2-3; no reliable D call. The germline V gene has CDR1 SGHKS and CDR2 YYEKEE (reference sequence). V shed 4 bases and J shed 2 bases, with 17 bases lying between them. The CDR3 has 16 amino acids.

The rearrangement links TRBV5-1 to TRBJ2-7, with D perhaps TRBD1 (6 bases). Germline assignment: CDR1 SGHRS and CDR2 YFSETQ. CDR3 size: 13 residues. Trimming removed 5 bases at V and 7 bases at J, with 16 bases between. The CDR3 is CASSAQGSEEQYF. As DNA, the CDR3 is TGCGCCAGCAGTGCGCAGGGGTCGGAAGAGCAGTACTTC.

The chain combines TRBV7-9 with TRBJ2-7; D ambiguous. Trimming removed 5 bases from V and 7 bases from J, with 15 bases in between. Germline CDR1 is SEHNR and CDR2 is FQNEAQ (reference sequence). The CDR3 totals 13 residues. Written as DNA, the CDR3 is TGTGCCAGCAGCCGAGGTCAGCTACAAGAGCAGTACTTC. It translates to CASSRGQLQEQYF.

The gene calls are TRBV18 and TRBJ2-3; D gene uncertain. The germline V and J ends were trimmed by 2 bases and 1 base, with 10 bases remaining between them. Germline lookup yields CDR1 KGHSH and CDR2 LQKENI. The CDR3 is 15 amino acids. CDR3 coding DNA: TGTGCCAGCTCACCAAGGTCTAGAGGCACAGATACGCAGTATTTT. Its protein product is CASSPRSRGTDTQYF.

In this sample, this clonotype turned up a few times. V and J are TRBV7-2 and TRBJ2-3; D perhaps matches TRBD2 (5 bases). The CDR3 spans 17 residues. V lost 3 bases and J lost 0, with 16 bases in between. From germline, CDR1 is SGHTA and CDR2 FQGNSA. CDR3 residues: CASSFRTGRTSTDTQYF. The CDR3 nucleotides read TGTGCCAGCAGCTTCCGTACGGGCCGGACTAGCACAGATACGCAGTATTTT. The variable domain in full, completed from reference TRBV7-2 and TRBJ2-3, reads GAGVSQSPSNKVTEKGKDVELRCDPISGHTALYWYRQSLGQGLEFLIYFQGNSAPDKSGLPSDRFSAERTGGSVSTLTIQRTQQEDSAVYLCASSFRTGRTSTDTQYFGPGTRLTVL.

For this clonotype: This may stem from a read error, because a much larger clone lies one nucleotide away. The rearrangement joins TRBV12-3 or TRBV12-4 to TRBJ1-2; maybe TRBD1 (6 bases). The CDR3 is made up of 12 amino acids. V lost 6 bases to trimming and J lost 6 bases, with 11 bases between them. CDR3 in amino acids: CASSRTANGYTF. The CDR3 DNA sequence: TGTGCCAGCAGCCGGACAGCGAATGGCTACACCTTC.

A few counts support this clonotype. The chain joins TRBV5-6 to TRBJ2-5; tentative D call: TRBD1 (6 bases). The J call may be incorrect, as the DNA end agrees better with TRBJ2-7. Germline lookup yields CDR1 SGHDT and CDR2 YYEEEE. The CDR3 has 16 residues. The CDR3 nucleotides read TGTGCCAGCAGCTTCTATGCCCAGGGGACCCAATACGAGCAGTACTTC. Its translation: CASSFYAQGTQYEQYF.

This clonotype was seen only a few times. The chain carries TRBV20-1 and TRBJ2-7; the D is unclear. The germline gives CDR1 DFQATT, CDR2 SNEGSKA (reference sequence). V was shortened by 5 bases and J by 1 base, with 18 bases between the two germline ends. This CDR3 contains 15 residues. The CDR3 reads CSAPSRNYGSYEQYF. The DNA for the CDR3 is TGCAGTGCTCCCTCCAGGAATTACGGGTCCTACGAGCAGTACTTC.

V gene TRBV7-9 combines with J gene TRBJ2-3; 16 bases fit TRBD2. V gave up 2 bases and J gave up 7 bases; unmatched junction bases: 9. The CDR3 has 18 residues. Germline lookup yields CDR1 SEHNR and CDR2 FQNEAQ (reference sequence). CDR3 in DNA: TGTGCCAGCAGCTTAAAAGGCGGGACTAGCGGGGGGGAACATACGCAGTATTTT. It codes for CASSLKGGTSGGEHTQYF.

The chain recombines TRBV24-1 with TRBJ2-1; D is perhaps TRBD1 or TRBD2 (5 bases each). Germline V gene data show CDR1 as KGHDR and CDR2 as SFDVKD. Trimming stripped 4 bases from V and 3 bases from J, with 12 bases between. The CDR3 runs to 15 residues. The CDR3 is CATSDPGRNYNEQFF. The CDR3 DNA is TGTGCCACCAGTGACCCGGGACGGAACTACAATGAGCAGTTCTTC.

This clonotype turned up a few times. This chain connects TRBV20-1 to TRBJ1-2, with D possibly matching TRBD1 (6 bases). With 6 bases removed from V and 6 bases from J, the gap between germline ends came to 14 bases. Per germline, CDR1 DFQATT and CDR2 SNEGSKA (reference sequence). The CDR3 consists of 12 residues. The CDR3 DNA follows: TGCAGTGCGGTCCGGACAGTTGATGGCTACACCTTC. Translation: CSAVRTVDGYTF.

Details on this clonotype: A much larger clone sits a single nucleotide away, making a read error possible. This chain connects TRBV4-2 to TRBJ2-5; D is uncertain. This CDR3 spans 11 amino acids. The germline CDR1 and CDR2 sequences are LGHNA and YNFKEQ. CDR3 sequence (DNA): TGTGCCTGCAGCCAACAAGAGACCCAGTACTTC. Its translation: CACSQQETQYF.

The chain is built from TRBV20-1 and TRBJ2-5; D remains unclear. Germline values: CDR1 DFQATT, CDR2 SNEGSKA (reference sequence). The CDR3 consists of 12 residues. The V end lost 1 base, the J end lost 7 bases, and 10 bases lay between the germline ends. The CDR3 DNA sequence: TGCAGTGCTAGAGGGTCTTTGGGGACCCAGTACTTC. Its protein is CSARGSLGTQYF.

This clonotype was seen once. This chain links TRBV11-2 with TRBJ2-5; 14 positions agree with TRBD2. CDR3 length: 15 residues. Germline V gives CDR1 SGHAT, CDR2 FQNNGV. J lost 11 bases, V lost 6 bases, and 11 bases had no gene match. CDR3: CASRTSGRGYNEQYF. CDR3 DNA: TGTGCCAGCAGGACTAGCGGGAGGGGCTACAATGAGCAGTACTTC. The variable domain in full, with the rest retrieved from reference TRBV11-2 and TRBJ2-5, is EAGVAQSPRYKIIEKRQSVAFWCNPISGHATLYWYQQILGQGPKLLIQFQNNGVVDDSQLPKDRFSAERLKGVDSTLKIQPAKLEDSAVYLCASRTSGRGYNEQYFGPGTRLLVL.

The rearrangement joins TRBV27 to TRBJ2-1; 9 nucleotides match TRBD2. CDR1 MNHEY and CDR2 SMNVEV come from the germline V gene (reference sequence). V trimming: 8 bases; J trimming: 2 bases; junction bases outside the gene matches: 4. The CDR3 runs 14 residues. The CDR3 loop is CASLSGGTYNEQFF. CDR3 bases: TGTGCCAGCCTAAGCGGGGGGACCTACAATGAGCAGTTCTTC.

This clonotype has a handful of counts. The gene calls are TRBV7-2 and TRBJ2-7; 12 bases line up with TRBD2. Losses at the gene ends were 7 bases for V and 2 bases for J; bases not matched to a gene: 9. CDR3 size: 16 residues. Germline CDR1 SGHTA, CDR2 FQGNSA. Here the CDR3 reads CASNPSGLAGTYEQYF. In nucleotides, the CDR3 is TGTGCCAGCAATCCTTCAGGACTAGCGGGGACCTACGAGCAGTACTTC.

This clonotype came up a few times. J is TRBJ2-3 and V is TRBV4-2; D is perhaps TRBD2 (6 bases). Trimming pared 4 bases from V and 7 bases from J, leaving 9 bases between. Germline loops: CDR1 LGHNA, CDR2 YNFKEQ. This CDR3 has 12 residues. CDR3 loop: CASSPSGYTQYF. The CDR3, as DNA: TGTGCCAGCAGCCCAAGCGGGTATACGCAGTATTTT.

The chain couples TRBV9 to TRBJ2-3; TRBD2 is a possible D gene (5 bases). In germline, CDR1 is SGDLS, CDR2 YYNGEE. This CDR3 has 14 amino acids. V was cut by 1 base and J by 5 bases, with 11 bases left in between. The CDR3 DNA follows: TGTGCCAGCAGCGTATACGGAGCGGTAGATACGCAGTATTTT. Translated, it gives CASSVYGAVDTQYF.